The 2 T cell receptor beta chains presented below share a single source sample, sequenced in a study of long-term antiretroviral therapy in people with HIV. An immunoSEQ assay, version v3.0, was performed at survey level. Profiling relied on immunoSEQ multiplex PCR, and the TCRdb table lists in-frame clones only, not all of them. The sample contains some 19,000 clones, just over 75% of which appear only once. Sequencing was performed on unsorted PBMCs, taken 2.2 years after starting antiretroviral therapy. The origin of the receptors is a man aged 45 to 65 with HIV.

The chain combines TRBV6-6 with TRBJ2-7; 7 bases match TRBD1. This CDR3 is 13 amino acids long. Germline V lookup: CDR1 MNHNY, CDR2 SVGAGI (reference sequence). The J segment lost 5 bases and the V segment lost 2 bases, leaving 3 bases of the junction unmatched. The CDR3 DNA reads as TGTGCCAGCAGTTACCGGGACAGTAACGAGCAGTACTTC. It specifies CASSYRDSNEQYF.

The chain has TRBV28 and TRBJ1-5; D gene uncertain. This CDR3 region has 15 residues. With 2 bases removed from V and 3 bases from J, the gap between germline ends came to 11 bases. Germline values: CDR1 MDHEN, CDR2 SYDVKM. The CDR3 loop reads CASSLGLQYNQPQHF. CDR3 DNA: TGTGCCAGCAGTTTAGGACTACAGTACAATCAGCCCCAGCATTTT.